One sample yielded the 17 T cell receptor beta chains listed below, sequenced in a study of T cell responses to AZD1222 COVID-19 vaccine. Generated by immunoSEQ multiplex PCR, the TCRdb table keeps only in-frame clones and is missing some. This sample has about 120,000 clones, with 80% to 90% found just once. The sample here was peripheral blood, taken on day 0 of AZD1222 vaccination. All receptors derive from an adult in good health.

J is TRBJ2-4 and V is TRBV18; 7 bases are shared with TRBD1. Germline V gene lookup returns CDR1 KGHSH and CDR2 LQKENI. V was clipped by 6 bases and J by 5 bases; unmatched bases: 10. This CDR3 region has 15 residues. The CDR3 region is CASSLRQGEENIQYF. In DNA, the CDR3 is TGTGCCAGCTCCCTCAGACAGGGAGAGGAAAACATTCAGTACTTC.

The chain joins TRBV6-1 to TRBJ1-2; possibly TRBD1 for D (5 bases). Trimming stripped 2 bases from V and 7 bases from J, with 20 bases between. Per germline, CDR1 MNHNS and CDR2 SASEGT. This CDR3 has 16 residues. The chain's CDR3 is CASSERSRGAGSGYTF. Written as DNA, the CDR3 is TGTGCCAGCAGTGAAAGGTCGCGGGGCGCGGGATCTGGCTACACCTTC.

J is TRBJ1-6 and V is TRBV6-5, with D unclear. The CDR3 has 12 amino acids. V was cut by 5 bases and J by 11 bases, with 10 bases left in between. Germline CDR1 is MNHEY and CDR2 is SVGAGI. The CDR3 sequence is CASSTTETPLHF. CDR3 sequence (DNA): TGTGCCAGCAGTACCACCGAGACACCCCTCCACTTT.

This clone has a handful of counts. The genes are TRBV5-4 and TRBJ2-7; 10 positions agree with TRBD1. Germline V lookup: CDR1 SGHNT, CDR2 YYREEE (reference sequence). The CDR3 runs 17 residues. Losses at the gene ends were 3 bases for V and 5 bases for J; bases not matched to a gene: 14. The CDR3 is CASSSLRYEDRGDEQYF. Written as DNA, the CDR3 is TGTGCCAGCAGCTCCCTCCGGTATGAGGACAGGGGGGACGAGCAGTACTTC.

The rearrangement uses TRBV6-1 and TRBJ2-7; a possible D gene is TRBD2 (5 bases). The CDR3 contains 14 residues. Between the trimmed V and J ends, which lost 1 base and 3 bases, there was a span of 10 bases. The germline CDR1 and CDR2 sequences are MNHNS and SASEGT. CDR3 amino acids: CASSEGTSHYEQYF. In nucleotides, the CDR3 is TGTGCCAGCAGTGAAGGGACTTCTCACTACGAGCAGTACTTC.

The V and J genes are TRBV29-1 and TRBJ1-5, with unresolved D. V lost 4 bases, J lost 7 bases, and 14 bases lay in between. The germline V gene has CDR1 SQVTM and CDR2 ANQGSEA. CDR3 length: 13 residues. The CDR3 reads CSVVTDVGQPQHF. The CDR3 DNA is TGCAGCGTTGTGACCGACGTTGGGCAGCCCCAGCATTTT.

The DNA for the CDR3 is TGTGCCAGCAGCCCCGGGGGATGGGTGACCTCCTACGAGCAGTACTTC. Its translation is CASSPGGWVTSYEQYF. The chain recombines TRBV6-2 or TRBV6-3 with TRBJ2-7; tentative D call: TRBD2 (6 bases). In germline, CDR1 is MNHEY, CDR2 SVGEGT. The CDR3 is 16 amino acids. V was clipped by 6 bases and J by 0 bases, with 18 bases between them.

The rearrangement uses TRBV27 and TRBJ2-1; the match to TRBD2 covers 10 bases. Germline V gives CDR1 MNHEY, CDR2 SMNVEV (reference sequence). The CDR3 is 14 amino acids. V gave up 3 bases and J gave up 5 bases; unmatched junction bases: 1. CDR3 amino acids: CASSLGTSDNEQFF. The CDR3 DNA sequence: TGTGCCAGCAGTTTGGGGACTAGCGACAATGAGCAGTTCTTC.

The chain couples TRBV5-1 to TRBJ2-5; D is unresolved. Germline CDR1 reads SGHRS; CDR2 reads YFSETQ. The ends were cut back, 5 bases at V and 3 bases at J, with 8 bases in the middle. This CDR3 is 12 amino acids long. CDR3 protein: CASRSEEETQYF. The DNA of the CDR3 is TGCGCCAGCAGAAGTGAGGAAGAGACCCAGTACTTC.

V is TRBV5-5 and J is TRBJ1-4; D call uncertain. The germline CDR1 and CDR2 sequences are SGHKS and YYEKEE (reference sequence). The V and J ends lost 2 bases and 3 bases respectively, with 11 bases between them. This CDR3 region has 15 residues. The CDR3 reads CASSFIGASNEKLFF. DNA of the CDR3: TGTGCCAGCAGCTTCATCGGAGCGTCTAATGAAAAACTGTTTTTT.

Turning to this clone: A much larger clone lies one base from this, so it may be a read error. The chain has TRBV12-3 or TRBV12-4 and TRBJ2-7; TRBD1 matches at 7 bases. V lost 5 bases, J lost 3 bases, and 1 base stayed unmatched. The CDR3 loop spans 12 amino acids. CDR3 DNA sequence: TGTGCCAGCAGTAGACAGGGCTACGAGCAGTACTTC. This encodes CASSRQGYEQYF.

This chain uses TRBV28 with TRBJ1-4, with a possible D match to TRBD1 (6 bases). V was cut by 8 bases and J by 7 bases, with 14 bases left in between. This CDR3 contains 13 residues. Per germline, CDR1 MDHEN and CDR2 SYDVKM. CDR3: CASLDRSSEKLFF. In DNA form, the CDR3 reads TGTGCCAGCCTGGACAGATCCAGTGAAAAACTGTTTTTT. Together with reference TRBV28 and TRBJ1-4, the CDR3 gives the full variable domain: DVKVTQSSRYLVKRTGEKVFLECVQDMDHENMFWYRQDPGLGLRLIYFSYDVKMKEKGDIPEGYSVSREKKERFSLILESASTNQTSMYLCASLDRSSEKLFFGSGTQLSVL.

The chain joins TRBV6-1 to TRBJ1-2; TRBD1 matches 7 bases. V lost 1 base and J lost 4; bases outside the gene matches: 6. CDR3 length equals 15 residues. The germline gives CDR1 MNHNS, CDR2 SASEGT. CDR3 protein: CASSEETGLGYGYTF. The CDR3 DNA sequence: TGTGCCAGCAGTGAAGAGACAGGGTTGGGCTATGGCTACACCTTC.

This sequence joins TRBV4-3 and TRBJ2-1; 9 bases line up with TRBD2. Germline CDR1 reads LGHNA; CDR2 reads YSLEER. The CDR3 loop spans 17 amino acids. Germline trimming cut 0 bases from V and 4 bases from J; bases unmatched to any gene: 7. This CDR3 is CASSQDAAGGIYNEQFF. In DNA, the CDR3 is TGCGCCAGCAGCCAAGATGCGGCGGGAGGGATATACAATGAGCAGTTCTTC.

The chain is built from TRBV13 and TRBJ2-4; TRBD1 might be the D (5 bases). Germline assignment: CDR1 PRHDT and CDR2 FYEKMQ (reference sequence). The CDR3 has 15 residues. The V gene lost 1 base and the J gene lost 0 bases, with 7 bases spanning the gap. In DNA form, the CDR3 reads TGTGCCAGCAGCTTAGATAGGGGAGCCAAAAACATTCAGTACTTC. As protein: CASSLDRGAKNIQYF.

The rearrangement links TRBV11-2 to TRBJ2-7, with 9 bases that match TRBD1. The CDR3 spans 15 residues. Germline V gives CDR1 SGHAT, CDR2 FQNNGV. J gave up 5 bases and V 5 bases, and 10 bases lay outside the gene matches. CDR3 coding DNA: TGTGCCAGCAGCGGCTGGGGACAGGGCCCCGACGAGCAGTACTTC. Translating it yields CASSGWGQGPDEQYF.

The chain employs TRBV28 and TRBJ1-2; no firm D call. Trimming shortened V by 6 bases and J by 4 bases, and 9 bases separated the two germline ends. CDR3 size: 12 residues. Germline V gene sequence: CDR1 MDHEN, CDR2 SYDVKM. Here the CDR3 reads CASSRPSYGYTF. The CDR3 bases are TGTGCCAGCAGCCGGCCGTCCTATGGCTACACCTTC.